This T cell receptor (beta chain) was found in a study of glioma-infiltrating T cells. Notes on the study in general: Tissue-blood divergence was below expectation in non-neoplastic patients, above in gliomas. CDR3 overlap between tissue and blood was very small.

Using RNA template, CDR3s of TCR alpha and beta were amplified with iRepertoire arm-PCR. For one-step reverse transcription and amplification, roughly 95-400 ng of tissue mRNA or PBMC total RNA was used. TCRdb passed the multiplex PCR reads through MiXCR, listing each CDR3 protein once. The sample consists of around 130,000 distinct CDR3 sequences, 20% to 25% of them appearing once. This CDR3 is 14 amino acids long. Germline values: CDR1 SGHDN, CDR2 FVKESK. With 1 base clipped from V and 13 bases from J, the junction kept 10 bases outside the gene matches. This clonotype was counted between two and nine times. No antigen is known for it.

The receptor was derived from a human donor with low-grade glioma or glioblastoma, undergoing nonglioma brain surgery, or in good health (not recorded which). The J gene is TRBJ2-1, the V gene TRBV14; 7 nucleotides match TRBD2. Sequencing used glioma tissue, nonneoplastic brain tissue, or PBMCs (not recorded which). CDR3 in amino acids: CASSQVTPGLVQFF. In DNA form, the CDR3 reads TGTGCCAGCAGCCAAGTGACGCCCGGACTAGTTCAGTTCTTC. Full variable domain (remainder filled in from reference TRBV14 and TRBJ2-1): EAGVTQFPSHSVIEKGQTVTLRCDPISGHDNLYWYRRVMGKEIKFLLHFVKESKQDESGMPNNRFLAERTGGTYSTLKVQPAELEDSGVYFCASSQVTPGLVQFFGPGTRLTVL.